These T cell receptor beta chains were read from a single sample in a study of shared clonotypes between healthy human individuals. Clones were read by immunoSEQ multiplex PCR, and TCRdb kept only the in-frame ones, dropping some. The data show about 2,100,000 clones, under 95% seen once. Sequencing was done on a sample of naive CD8+ T cells from PBMCs. These TCRs come from a man aged 18 to 30 in good health. Some clones in this sample may be carry-over from other donors' samples. Each CDR3 is given with its conserved first and last residue.

CDR3: CASSLDSPLGSSGDNYEQYF
V: TRBV11-3

CDR3: CAIRAIGQALVYEQYF
V: TRBV10-3

CDR3: CASSPRQGWTEAFF
V: TRBV27

CDR3: CASSFGQGAQPQHF
V: TRBV13

CDR3: CASSERAALYEQYF
V: TRBV27

CDR3: CASSWGTSGRADEQYF
V: TRBV7-2

CDR3: CASSLFRGRGYEQYF
V: TRBV7-6

CDR3: CASSRPGLAGEESDTQYF
V: TRBV7-9

CDR3: CASSLYKPEDRNQPQHF
V: TRBV28

CDR3: CATSRANQPQHF
V: TRBV15

CDR3: CASSRPPNEQFF
V: TRBV7-9

CDR3: CASSLGTDTQYF
V: TRBV11-2

CDR3: CASSQGAGLAGALWGDTQYF
V: TRBV7-6

CDR3: CASSTPDRFEAFF
V: TRBV6-6

CDR3: CASSLHGQGNTGELFF
V: TRBV13

CDR3: CASSFGTSSSTDTQYF
V: TRBV6-5

CDR3: CGTSDNPWGGELFF
V: TRBV27

CDR3: CASSVGTDQYF
V: TRBV7-9

CDR3: CASSLGTGGGETQYF
V: TRBV28

CDR3: CASSQTSAYEQYF
V: TRBV5-6

CDR3: CASSADVGSYGYTF
V: TRBV9

CDR3: CASSLEAGGDGYTF
V: TRBV5-1

CDR3: CASSFGTSYEQYF
V: TRBV11-2

CDR3: CASSLARDTQYF
V: TRBV7-9

CDR3: CASSRLTGTDTQYF
V: TRBV7-9

CDR3: CASSSPRGASPEAFF
V: TRBV28

CDR3: CASSYGRTGFSPLHF
V: TRBV6-5

CDR3: CASSQGAGGGPYEQYF
V: TRBV4-2

CDR3: CASSNVRLAANTGELFF
V: TRBV9

CDR3: CASSAATHEQYF
V: TRBV7-9

CDR3: CASTHSRGSEQYF
V: TRBV28

CDR3: CSVAPGTVSYEQYF
V: TRBV29-1

CDR3: CASNHDRVYNEQFF
V: TRBV27

CDR3: CASSLVPGAISYNEQFF
V: TRBV7-9

CDR3: CASSSGTAYSNQPQHF
V: TRBV7-8

CDR3: CASSQDTNGNEQFF
V: TRBV4-1

CDR3: CASSLVRTGVFSEAFF
V: TRBV7-8

CDR3: CASSPQGQVNTEAFF
V: TRBV27

CDR3: CASSHTGGSGNTIYF
V: TRBV7-9

CDR3: CASSPSGTSGLNEQFF
V: TRBV27

CDR3: CASSEGGALVNEQFF
V: TRBV10-2

CDR3: CASSYSALYGYTF
V: TRBV6-5

CDR3: CASSSDGTSGSEWGYEQYF
V: TRBV7-9

CDR3: CASSEPSGRTDTQYF
V: TRBV6-1

CDR3: CASSKPPGNLYEQYF
V: TRBV21-1

CDR3: CASSGARTGLYNEQFF
V: TRBV11-2

CDR3: CASSPTVPTSYEQYF
V: TRBV13

CDR3: CASSTYTESSYNEQFF
V: TRBV28

CDR3: CASSPQGSAVRYNEQFF
V: TRBV7-9

CDR3: CASSLVGEETQYF
V: TRBV7-9

CDR3: CASSFERADTYEQYF
V: TRBV7-9

CDR3: CASSLGLAGIFYTDTQYF
V: TRBV5-1

CDR3: CASSFAGGTGEQYF
V: TRBV5-4